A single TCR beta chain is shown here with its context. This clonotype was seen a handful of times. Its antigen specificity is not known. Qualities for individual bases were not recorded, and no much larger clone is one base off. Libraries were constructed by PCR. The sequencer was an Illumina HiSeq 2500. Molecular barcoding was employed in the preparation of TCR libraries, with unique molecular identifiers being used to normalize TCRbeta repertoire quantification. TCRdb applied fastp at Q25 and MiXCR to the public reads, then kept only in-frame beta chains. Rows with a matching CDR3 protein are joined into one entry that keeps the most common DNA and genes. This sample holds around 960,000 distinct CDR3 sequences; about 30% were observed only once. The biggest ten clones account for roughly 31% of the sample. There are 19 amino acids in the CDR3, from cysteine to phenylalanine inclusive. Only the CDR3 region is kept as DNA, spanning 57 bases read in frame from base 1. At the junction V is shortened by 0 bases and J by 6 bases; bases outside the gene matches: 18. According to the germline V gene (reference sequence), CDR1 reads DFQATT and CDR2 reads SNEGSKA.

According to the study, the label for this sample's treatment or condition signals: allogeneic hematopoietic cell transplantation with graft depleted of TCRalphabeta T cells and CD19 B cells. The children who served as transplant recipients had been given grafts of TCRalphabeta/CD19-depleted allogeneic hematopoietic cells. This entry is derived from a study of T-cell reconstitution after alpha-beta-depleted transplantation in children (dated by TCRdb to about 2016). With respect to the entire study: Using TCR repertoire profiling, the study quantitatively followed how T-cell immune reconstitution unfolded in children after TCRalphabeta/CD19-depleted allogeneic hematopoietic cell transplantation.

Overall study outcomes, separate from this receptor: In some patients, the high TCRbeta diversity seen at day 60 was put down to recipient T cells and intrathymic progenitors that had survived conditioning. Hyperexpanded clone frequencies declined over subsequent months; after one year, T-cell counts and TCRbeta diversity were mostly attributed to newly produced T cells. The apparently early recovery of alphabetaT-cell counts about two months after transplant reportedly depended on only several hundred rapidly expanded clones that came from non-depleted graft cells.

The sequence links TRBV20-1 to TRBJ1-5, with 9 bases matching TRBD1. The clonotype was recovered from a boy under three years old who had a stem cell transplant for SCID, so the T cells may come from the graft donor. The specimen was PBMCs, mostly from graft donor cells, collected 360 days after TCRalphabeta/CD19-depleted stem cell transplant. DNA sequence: TGCAGTGCTAGAGATGAGAATAGAGACAGGGGGAAGAGAGGTCAGCCCCAGCATTTT. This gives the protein CSARDENRDRGKRGQPQHF.